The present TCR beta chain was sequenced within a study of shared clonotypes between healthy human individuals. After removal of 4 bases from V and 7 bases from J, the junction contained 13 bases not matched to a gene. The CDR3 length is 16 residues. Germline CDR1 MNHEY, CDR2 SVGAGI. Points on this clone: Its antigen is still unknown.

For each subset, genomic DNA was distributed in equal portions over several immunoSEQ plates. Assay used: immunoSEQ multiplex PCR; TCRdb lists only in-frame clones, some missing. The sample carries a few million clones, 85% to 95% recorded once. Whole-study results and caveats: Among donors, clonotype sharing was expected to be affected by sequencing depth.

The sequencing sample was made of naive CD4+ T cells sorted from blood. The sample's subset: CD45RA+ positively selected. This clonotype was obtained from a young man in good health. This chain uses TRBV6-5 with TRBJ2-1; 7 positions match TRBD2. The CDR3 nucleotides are TGTGCCAGCAGTTCCCGGGGAAGGGAGGGTAAGAATGAGCAGTTCTTC. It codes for CASSSRGREGKNEQFF.